This TCR beta chain was identified during a study of shared clonotypes between healthy human individuals. Study context: The plates for each donor numbered three CD4 naive, three CD4 memory, two CD8 naive and one CD8 memory.

The CDR3 totals 11 residues. V shed 3 bases and J shed 5 bases, with 4 bases lying between them. The germline V gene encodes CDR1 MNHNS and CDR2 SASEGT. CD45RA+ naive and CD45RA-negative memory subsets were separated from CD4+ cells. Libraries were prepared by immunoSEQ multiplex PCR; TCRdb keeps only in-frame clonotypes and omits some of them. The data show 2 million to 2.5 million clones, with 80% to 95% seen just once and 0.3% to 0.4% held by the top ten. The chain links TRBV6-1 to TRBJ1-1, with no clear D. Sequencing input: naive CD4+ T cells from PBMCs. Subset described: CD45RA+ positively selected. The clonotype was recovered from a man younger than 35 in good health. Some clones in this sample may be carry-over from other donors' samples. CDR3 bases: TGTGCCAGCAGTGATTGGACTGAAGCTTTCTTT. Its translation: CASSDWTEAFF.